This TCR beta chain was observed in a study of cytomegalovirus exposure and HLA in healthy donors. Germline V lookup: CDR1 SQVTM, CDR2 ANQGSEA. J lost 3 bases, V lost 4 bases, and 6 bases had no gene match. CDR3 size: 13 residues. Amplification used 60 Vbeta primers and 13 Jbeta primers. The protocol was immunoSEQ multiplex PCR, while the TCRdb copy is restricted to in-frame clones and leaves out a portion. The data hold fewer than 200,000 clones, with about 82% observed a single time. The count of this clone is one. Sequenced input: PBMCs. This receptor was obtained from a female donor in good health and CMV-seronegative. The chain uses TRBV29-1 and TRBJ2-7; TRBD2 aligns across 7 bases. CDR3 bases: TGCAGCGTTGGGGCTAGCGGATACTACGAGCAGTACTTC. Translated, it gives CSVGASGYYEQYF.